This T cell receptor (beta chain) appears in the sequencing data of a study of molecular identifiers for immune sequencing clone quantification. At the level of the study: Within a replicate experiment, RNA obtained from either approximately 20,000 or 98,000 naive CD8 cells was divided into five aliquots, and four of those aliquots were then sequenced.

Overall study findings and caveats: Barcode sharing among identical TCR molecules could make large clones appear smaller.

This clonotype was recorded many times. Antigen: not known. From the PCR reads, TCRdb called clonotypes with MiXCR, one entry per CDR3 protein. The sample includes about 40,000 distinct CDR3 sequences, roughly 18% of them seen just once. The receptor was isolated from a human donor in good health. Some libraries in this study had Jurkat cell RNA spiked in. The sequenced sample consisted of naive CD8+ T cells from blood, with Jurkat cell RNA spiked in. Noted subset: FACS-sorted CD8+CD4-CCR7+CD45RA+ naive T cells.

The CDR3 region is CATSEEGLQETQYF. CDR3 nucleotides: TGTGCCACCAGTGAGGAGGGACTCCAAGAGACCCAGTACTTC. The V gene is TRBV24-1, the J gene TRBJ2-5; possible D gene TRBD2, 6 bases. V lost 4 bases to trimming and J lost 1 base, with 9 bases between them. This CDR3 spans 14 amino acids. Germline CDR1 is KGHDR and CDR2 is SFDVKD.